This T cell receptor beta chain was recorded in a study of tumor-infiltrating lymphocytes in oesophageal squamous cell carcinoma. This CDR3 is built from 13 residues. Trimming cost V 6 bases and J 4 bases; bases outside gene matches: 3. By sample fraction, this clonotype is medium-sized. TCRdb independently ran MiXCR on the PCR reads; one entry per CDR3 protein. The data show about 3,800 distinct CDR3 sequences, roughly a fifth seen once. The gene calls are TRBV12-3 or TRBV12-4 and TRBJ2-7; 10 bases match TRBD1. The sample comprised normal esophageal tissue next to the tumor. The TCR originated in a male donor with esophageal squamous cell carcinoma. This chain's CDR3 is CASSPGQGYEQYF. The CDR3 DNA follows: TGTGCCAGCAGCCCGGGACAGGGGTACGAGCAGTACTTC.